The 13 T cell receptor beta chains given below trace back to one sample, sequenced in a study of T cell repertoires in cytomegalovirus infection. No antigen has been identified for these receptors. MiXCR was run by TCRdb on the reads, yielding one entry per CDR3 protein. The sample lists approximately 43,000 distinct CDR3 sequences, 20% to 25% occurring once. Sequencing was done on a sample of PBMCs, sequenced either directly or after in vitro stimulation (not recorded which). Every receptor here comes from a human donor in good health (CMV status not recorded). Some clones in this sample may be carry-over from other donors' samples.

The sample holds many counts of this clonotype. This chain links TRBV7-2 with TRBJ2-1; no clear D. V was cut by 4 bases and J by 12 bases, with 13 bases left in between. The CDR3 length is 12 residues. Germline CDR1 SGHTA, CDR2 FQGNSA. Here the CDR3 DNA reads TGTGCCAGCAGCTCCCAAAGGCTGGGGCAGTTCTTC. Protein sequence: CASSSQRLGQFF.

In its sample, this clonotype was seen a few times. This sequence joins TRBV4-1 and TRBJ1-3; D gene uncertain. This CDR3 contains 14 residues. V lost 5 bases and J 2 bases, leaving 10 bases between the germline ends. Germline CDR1 is MGHRA and CDR2 is YSYEKL. This CDR3 is CASSIVTAGNTIYF. The CDR3 DNA is TGCGCCAGCAGCATAGTCACGGCTGGAAACACCATATATTTT.

There are a few counts of this clonotype. The gene calls are TRBV5-1 and TRBJ2-2; 10 positions match TRBD2. Germline V gives CDR1 SGHRS, CDR2 YFSETQ. With V trimmed by 6 bases and J by 7 bases, 9 bases remained unmatched. The CDR3 loop spans 15 amino acids. CDR3: CASTRSGGRGGELFF. In DNA form, the CDR3 reads TGCGCCAGCACCCGTAGCGGGGGGCGTGGCGGGGAGCTGTTTTTT.

The chain joins TRBV19 to TRBJ2-1, with D perhaps assigned TRBD1 or TRBD2 (5 bases each). Trimming shortened V by 5 bases and J by 6 bases, and 14 bases separated the two germline ends. The CDR3 loop spans 14 amino acids. Germline V gives CDR1 LNHDA, CDR2 SQIVND (reference sequence). As DNA, the CDR3 is TGTGCCAGTAGTCCCCGGGACGGAAGCAATGAGCAGTTCTTC. Protein sequence: CASSPRDGSNEQFF.

V gene TRBV5-6 combines with J gene TRBJ1-5; 9 bases agree with TRBD1. Germline loops: CDR1 SGHDT, CDR2 YYEEEE. V lost 2 bases, J lost 5 bases, and 8 bases stayed unmatched. CDR3 length: 16 amino acids. Written as DNA, the CDR3 is TGTGCCAGCAGCTTTTCTGGGACAGGGACCCATCAGCCCCAGCATTTT. As protein: CASSFSGTGTHQPQHF.

The CDR3 here is CASSRGGYNEQFF. CDR3 bases: TGTGCCAGCAGCCGGGGGGGGTACAATGAGCAGTTCTTC. This chain joins TRBV7-6 and TRBJ2-1; TRBD2 aligns across 8 bases. CDR1 and CDR2 from the germline V gene are SGHVS and FNYEAQ. Trimming removed 5 bases from V and 4 bases from J; junction bases left unmatched: 1. The CDR3 extends over 13 amino acids.

The chain combines TRBV4-1 with TRBJ2-5; possible D gene TRBD2, 7 bases. The CDR3 length is 13 residues. V was trimmed by 5 bases and J by 4 bases, leaving 11 bases between them. In germline, CDR1 is MGHRA, CDR2 YSYEKL. The CDR3 sequence: CASSSGEGETQYF. CDR3 DNA: TGCGCCAGCAGCTCAGGGGAGGGAGAGACCCAGTACTTC.

Only a few counts were recorded for this clonotype. The rearrangement joins TRBV7-9 to TRBJ2-3; TRBD1 or TRBD2 may be the D gene (5 bases each). Trimming removed 2 bases at V and 3 bases at J, with 9 bases between. Germline loops: CDR1 SEHNR, CDR2 FQNEAQ (reference sequence). The CDR3 is 14 amino acids. The DNA for the CDR3 is TGTGCCAGCAGCTTATTCAGGGAGACAGATACGCAGTATTTT. Translating it yields CASSLFRETDTQYF.

The chain joins TRBV3-1 to TRBJ2-1; 14 bases are a match to TRBD2. This CDR3 region has 14 residues. The trim removed 10 bases at V and 10 bases at J, leaving 9 bases unmatched. Germline loops: CDR1 LGHDT, CDR2 YNNKEL (reference sequence). CDR3 loop: CATGLAGGLSEQFF. In DNA, the CDR3 is TGTGCCACCGGACTAGCGGGAGGATTAAGCGAGCAGTTCTTC.

The V and J genes are TRBV5-4 and TRBJ1-2; D is unresolved. The V end lost 1 base, the J end lost 1 base, and 8 bases lay between the germline ends. Germline V gene lookup returns CDR1 SGHNT and CDR2 YYREEE (reference sequence). This CDR3 has 14 residues. DNA of the CDR3: TGTGCCAGCAGCTTGTCACGAAATAACTATGGCTACACCTTC. Translating it yields CASSLSRNNYGYTF.

By share, this clonotype ranks as medium-sized. The V and J genes are TRBV12-3 or TRBV12-4 and TRBJ1-5, with D hard to call. The CDR3 is 14 residues long. Trimming left V 4 bases short and J 0 bases short, with 7 bases between. The CDR3 DNA reads TGTGCCAGCAGTTATACTCATAGCAATCAGCCCCAGCATTTT. Its translation: CASSYTHSNQPQHF.

This clonotype has a handful of counts. The chain is built from TRBV6-5 and TRBJ1-2; possibly TRBD1 for D (6 bases). The V end was cut by 4 bases, the J end by 7 bases, with 10 bases between. This CDR3 has 12 amino acids. CDR1 and CDR2 from the germline V gene are MNHEY and SVGAGI. This CDR3 reads CASSSGEAGYTF. The CDR3 nucleotides read TGTGCCAGCAGTTCAGGGGAGGCTGGCTACACCTTC.

The rearrangement joins TRBV3-1 to TRBJ2-7; D possibly corresponds to TRBD2 (6 bases). There are 14 residues in the CDR3. Per germline, CDR1 LGHDT and CDR2 YNNKEL (reference sequence). Trimming stripped 1 base from V and 2 bases from J, with 9 bases between. The CDR3 nucleotides are TGTGCCAGCAGCCAAGTTACGGGGGCCTACGAGCAGTACTTC. Its translation: CASSQVTGAYEQYF.